This T cell receptor beta chain is from a study of identical twins. Study-level findings and limits: In beta out-of-frame sequences, the excess sharing between twins was weaker. In zero-insertion analyses, partial confounding could arise from invariant MAIT and iNKT cells.

The CDR3 is 14 residues long. Germline-derived CDR1 and CDR2 are SGHDT and YYEEEE. The ends were cut back, 3 bases at V and 7 bases at J, with 15 bases in the middle. This clonotype has a handful of counts. The antigen remains unidentified. TCRdb reprocessed the 5' RACE reads with MiXCR, giving one entry per CDR3 protein. The table has hundreds of thousands of distinct CDR3 sequences, roughly 7% seen once. The same data also went into a second study, on yellow fever vaccine responses in identical twins. As that report states: Among the twins, the vaccine T cell response reportedly seemed partly convergent and partly personalized.

What was sequenced was memory (CD45RO+) T cells sorted from blood. V gene TRBV5-6 combines with J gene TRBJ2-3; D is possibly TRBD1 (6 bases). This TCR was recovered from a woman aged 18 to 35 in good health. The CDR3 region has the DNA TGTGCCAGCAGCTCTCCGGGACAAGTAAATACGCAGTATTTT. It yields the protein CASSSPGQVNTQYF. Supplemented by reference TRBV5-6 and TRBJ2-3, the full variable domain reads DAGVTQSPTHLIKTRGQQVTLRCSPKSGHDTVSWYQQALGQGPQFIFQYYEEEERQRGNFPDRFSGHQFPNYSSELNVNALLLGDSALYLCASSSPGQVNTQYFGPGTRLTVL.